Listed here are 2 T cell receptor beta chains from one sample, sequenced in a study of read filtering for tumor transcriptome and immune sequencing. This library used approximately 370 ng RNA and molecular barcoded adaptors spanning alpha/delta and beta/gamma chains. TCRdb itself ran the reads through MiXCR, one entry per CDR3 protein. Of approximately 65,000 distinct CDR3 sequences in the sample, roughly 14% were seen once. The source material was a population of CD138-negative cells sorted from bone marrow. Receptor source: a donor aged 40 or over with multiple myeloma.

This clonotype was observed at least ten times. The J gene is TRBJ2-2, the V gene TRBV7-9; D gene ambiguous. This CDR3 spans 14 amino acids. From germline, CDR1 is SEHNR and CDR2 FQNEAQ (reference sequence). V lost 2 bases and J 5 bases, leaving 9 bases between the germline ends. CDR3 amino acids: CASSLNMGTGELFF. CDR3 nucleotides: TGTGCCAGCAGCTTAAATATGGGGACCGGGGAGCTGTTTTTT.

The sample holds a few counts of this clonotype. The chain is built from TRBV21-1 and TRBJ2-5. TRBV21-1 constitutes a pseudogene. This CDR3 has 15 amino acids. CDR3 nucleotide sequence: TGTGCCAGCAGCCCCAAGACAAGCTTCGGGGAGACCCAGTACTTC. It codes for CASSPKTSFGETQYF.